These 10 T cell receptor beta chains came from one sample sequenced in a study of blood T cell repertoires in COVID-19. The table came from immunoSEQ multiplex PCR; TCRdb's copy has only in-frame clones and leaves some out. The table records tens of thousands of clones, 70% to 90% of them present only once. Sequencing used peripheral blood. These receptors came from a woman older than 75 with active or convalescent COVID-19.

Only one count was recorded for this clone. V gene TRBV6-5 combines with J gene TRBJ1-1; the D gene is possibly TRBD1 (6 bases). CDR3 size: 15 residues. Germline loops: CDR1 MNHEY, CDR2 SVGAGI. V was cut by 5 bases and J by 3 bases, with 16 bases left in between. The CDR3 region is CASSNLAAGDTEAFF. DNA for the CDR3: TGTGCCAGCAGTAATCTTGCGGCAGGGGACACTGAAGCTTTCTTT.

This clone was observed a handful of times. The chain links TRBV11-3 to TRBJ2-6, with a weak D call TRBD2 (5 bases). Germline V gene lookup returns CDR1 SGHNT and CDR2 YENEEA. The CDR3 extends over 18 amino acids. Trimming took 1 base from V and 2 from J, leaving 15 bases between them. Here the CDR3 reads CASSLGVAYTPGANVLTF. The CDR3 DNA is TGTGCCAGCAGCTTAGGAGTAGCGTATACACCTGGGGCCAACGTCCTGACTTTC.

The chain has TRBV14 and TRBJ2-1; TRBD2 might be the D (6 bases). V lost 0 bases, J lost 9 bases, and 12 bases lay in between. Germline CDR1 and CDR2: SGHDN and FVKESK. This CDR3 region has 14 residues. The CDR3: CASSQDHGGSEQFF. The CDR3 DNA sequence: TGTGCCAGCAGCCAAGACCACGGGGGAAGTGAGCAGTTCTTC.

The V gene is TRBV30, the J gene TRBJ2-1, with TRBD2 matching 9 bases. CDR1 and CDR2 (germline): GTSNPN, SVGIG (reference sequence). With 1 base clipped from V and 1 base from J, the junction kept 14 bases outside the gene matches. The CDR3 consists of 19 residues. CDR3 DNA: TGTGCCTGGAGTGCCCAGACTGGGCTAGCGGGACGGTCCTACAATGAGCAGTTCTTC. This gives the protein CAWSAQTGLAGRSYNEQFF.

In regard to this clone: The sample holds other DNA sequences that translate to the same CDR3. The chain combines TRBV18 with TRBJ2-3; D is uncertain. CDR1 is KGHSH, CDR2 LQKENI, per germline. Deletions cut 1 base from V and 0 bases from J, with 5 bases between. The CDR3 length is 14 residues. CDR3 coding DNA: TGTGCCAGCTCACCACTTTCGAGCACAGATACGCAGTATTTT. Protein: CASSPLSSTDTQYF.

V gene TRBV5-1 combines with J gene TRBJ2-3, with D unclear. CDR1 is SGHRS and CDR2 is YFSETQ in the germline V gene. The CDR3 loop spans 15 amino acids. Trimming left V 1 base short and J 0 bases short, with 9 bases between. The CDR3 sequence is CASSLTIASTDTQYF. The CDR3 DNA is TGCGCCAGCAGCTTGACAATCGCTAGCACAGATACGCAGTATTTT.

The V call is TRBV11-3, the J call TRBJ1-3; the D gene is possibly TRBD1 (6 bases). Germline V CDR1 and CDR2: SGHNT, YENEEA. This CDR3 has 14 residues. V was trimmed by 4 bases and J by 6 bases, leaving 13 bases between them. CDR3 protein: CASSSTGIVNTIYF. In DNA, the CDR3 is TGTGCCAGCAGCTCCACAGGGATTGTAAACACCATATATTTT.

The rearrangement links TRBV4-3 to TRBJ1-2; tentative D call: TRBD1 (5 bases). CDR3 size: 17 residues. Trimming pared 1 base from V and 4 bases from J, leaving 19 bases between. Germline CDR1 reads LGHNA; CDR2 reads YSLEER. The chain's CDR3 is CASSQGSARARGYGYTF. The DNA for the CDR3 is TGCGCCAGCAGCCAAGGTTCGGCCCGTGCTAGGGGCTATGGCTACACCTTC.

This clone was found once. This chain uses TRBV7-8 with TRBJ2-3, with 9 bases lining up with TRBD2. Germline loops: CDR1 SGHVS, CDR2 FQNEAQ. The CDR3 is 15 residues long. Trimming removed 3 bases from V and 3 bases from J; junction bases left unmatched: 4. DNA of the CDR3: TGTGCCAGCAGCTTGTCTAGCGGGAAGACAGATACGCAGTATTTT. It specifies CASSLSSGKTDTQYF.

This rearrangement joins TRBV18 to TRBJ2-1, with D unclear. This CDR3 region has 13 residues. Germline V gives CDR1 KGHSH, CDR2 LQKENI. With 2 bases removed from V and 7 bases from J, the gap between germline ends came to 9 bases. The CDR3, as DNA: TGTGCCAGCTCACCATCGGGTTGGAATGAGCAGTTCTTC. This encodes CASSPSGWNEQFF. The whole variable domain, filled in from reference TRBV18 and TRBJ2-1, reads NAGVMQNPRHLVRRRGQEARLRCSPMKGHSHVYWYRQLPEEGLKFMVYLQKENIIDESGMPKERFSAEFPKEGPSILRIQQVVRGDSAAYFCASSPSGWNEQFFGPGTRLTVL.